These 3 T cell receptor beta chains originate from one sample sequenced in a study of blood T cells in healthy people across ages. Primed by a sample-barcoded 5' primer and a J-beta primer mix, a second PCR proceeded for about 6 to 11 cycles. TCRdb reanalysed the 5' RACE reads using MiXCR and keeps one entry per CDR3 protein. The sample yields roughly 1,500,000 distinct CDR3 sequences, roughly 32% seen once. Sequenced input: blood. The receptor set was obtained from a woman under 40 in good health.

The rearrangement joins TRBV24-1 to TRBJ2-7, with a possible D match to TRBD2 (5 bases). V lost 6 bases to trimming and J lost 5 bases, with 7 bases between them. Germline CDR1 is KGHDR and CDR2 is SFDVKD. CDR3 length: 11 amino acids. This CDR3 is CATSRGNEQYF. CDR3 coding DNA: TGTGCCACCAGTCGGGGAAACGAGCAGTACTTC.

The sample holds a few counts of this clonotype. This may be a read error, as it is one base from a much larger clone. The chain has TRBV20-1 and TRBJ2-1; 8 bases map to TRBD2. Losses at the gene ends were 1 base for V and 6 bases for J; bases not matched to a gene: 11. Germline loops: CDR1 DFQATT, CDR2 SNEGSKA (reference sequence). The CDR3 runs 16 residues. The CDR3 coding sequence is TGCAGTGCTAGAGCCTGTACGGGGGGGTCCGGCAATGAGCAGTTCTTC. Encoded protein: CSARACTGGSGNEQFF.

This clonotype was recorded many times. The V gene is TRBV29-1, the J gene TRBJ2-1; D possibly corresponds to TRBD1 (5 bases). V dropped 4 bases and J dropped 9 bases, with 10 bases sitting between them. The CDR3 spans 11 residues. Germline-derived CDR1 and CDR2 are SQVTM and ANQGSEA. This CDR3 reads CSVVQVPEQFF. CDR3 in DNA: TGCAGCGTTGTACAGGTCCCTGAGCAGTTCTTC.